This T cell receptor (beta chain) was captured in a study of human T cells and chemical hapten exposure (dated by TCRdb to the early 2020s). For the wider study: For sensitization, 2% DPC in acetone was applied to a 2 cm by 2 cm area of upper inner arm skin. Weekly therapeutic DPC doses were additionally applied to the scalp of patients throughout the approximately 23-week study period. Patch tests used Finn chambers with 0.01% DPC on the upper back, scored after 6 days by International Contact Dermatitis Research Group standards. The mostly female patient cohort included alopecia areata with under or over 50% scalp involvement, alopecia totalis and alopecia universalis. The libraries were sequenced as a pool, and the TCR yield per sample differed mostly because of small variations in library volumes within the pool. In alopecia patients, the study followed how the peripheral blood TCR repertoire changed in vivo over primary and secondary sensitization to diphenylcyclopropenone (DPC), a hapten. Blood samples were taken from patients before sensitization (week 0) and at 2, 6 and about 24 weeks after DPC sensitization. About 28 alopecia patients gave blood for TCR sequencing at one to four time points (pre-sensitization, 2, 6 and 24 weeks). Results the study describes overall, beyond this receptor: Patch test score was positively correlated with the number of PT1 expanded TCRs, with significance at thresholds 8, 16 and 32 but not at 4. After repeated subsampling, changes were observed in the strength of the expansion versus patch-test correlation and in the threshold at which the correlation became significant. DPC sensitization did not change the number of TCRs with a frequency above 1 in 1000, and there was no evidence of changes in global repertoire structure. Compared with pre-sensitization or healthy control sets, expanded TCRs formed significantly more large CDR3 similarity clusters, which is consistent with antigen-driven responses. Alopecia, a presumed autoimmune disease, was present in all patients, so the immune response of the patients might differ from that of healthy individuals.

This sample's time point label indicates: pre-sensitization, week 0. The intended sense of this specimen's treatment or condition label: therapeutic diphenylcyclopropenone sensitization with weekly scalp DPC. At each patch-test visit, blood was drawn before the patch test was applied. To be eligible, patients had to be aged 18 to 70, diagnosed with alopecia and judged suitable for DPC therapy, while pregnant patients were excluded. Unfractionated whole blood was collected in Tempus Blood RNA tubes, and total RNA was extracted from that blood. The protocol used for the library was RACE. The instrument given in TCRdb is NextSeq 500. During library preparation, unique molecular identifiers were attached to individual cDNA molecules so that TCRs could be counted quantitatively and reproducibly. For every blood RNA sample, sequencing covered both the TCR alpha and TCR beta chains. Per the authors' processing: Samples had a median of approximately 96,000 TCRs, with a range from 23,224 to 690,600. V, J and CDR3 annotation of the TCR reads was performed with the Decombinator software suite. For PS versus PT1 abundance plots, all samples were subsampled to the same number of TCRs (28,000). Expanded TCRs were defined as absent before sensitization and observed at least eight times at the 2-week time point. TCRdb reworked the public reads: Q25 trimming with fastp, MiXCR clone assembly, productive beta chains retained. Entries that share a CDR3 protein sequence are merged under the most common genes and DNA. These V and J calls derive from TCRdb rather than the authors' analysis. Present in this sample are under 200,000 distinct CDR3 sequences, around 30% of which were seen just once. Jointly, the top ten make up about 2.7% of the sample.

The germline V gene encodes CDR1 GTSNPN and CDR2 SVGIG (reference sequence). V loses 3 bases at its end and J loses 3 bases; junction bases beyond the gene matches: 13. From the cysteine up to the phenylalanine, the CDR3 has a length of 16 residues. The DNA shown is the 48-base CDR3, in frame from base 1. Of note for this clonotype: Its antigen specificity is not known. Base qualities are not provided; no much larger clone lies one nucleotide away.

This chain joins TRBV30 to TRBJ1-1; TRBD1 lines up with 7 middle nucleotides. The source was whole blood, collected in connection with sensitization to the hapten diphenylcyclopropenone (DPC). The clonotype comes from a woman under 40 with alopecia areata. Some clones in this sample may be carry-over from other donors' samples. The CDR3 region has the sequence CAWRSKIGQDYTEAFF. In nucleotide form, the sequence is TGTGCCTGGAGGTCTAAAATAGGACAGGATTACACTGAAGCTTTCTTT.